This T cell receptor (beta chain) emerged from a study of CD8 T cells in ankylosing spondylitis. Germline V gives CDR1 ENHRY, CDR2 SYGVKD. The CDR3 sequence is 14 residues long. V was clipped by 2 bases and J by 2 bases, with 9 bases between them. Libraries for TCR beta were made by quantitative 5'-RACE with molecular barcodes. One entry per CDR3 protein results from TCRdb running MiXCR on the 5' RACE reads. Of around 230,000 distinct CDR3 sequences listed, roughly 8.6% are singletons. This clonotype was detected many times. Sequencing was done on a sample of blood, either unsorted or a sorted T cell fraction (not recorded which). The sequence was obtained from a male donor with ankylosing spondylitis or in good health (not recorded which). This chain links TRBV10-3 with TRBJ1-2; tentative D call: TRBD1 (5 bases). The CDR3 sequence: CAISERGDNYGYTF. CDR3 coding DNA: TGTGCCATCAGTGAGAGAGGGGACAACTATGGCTACACCTTC.